This is a list of T cell receptor beta chains from one sample in a study of shared clonotypes between healthy human individuals. Some clones are missing from TCRdb's copy, which holds only in-frame ones; the method was immunoSEQ multiplex PCR. The sample shows 2,100,000 or so clones, approximately 94% of them seen only once. Sequencing input: naive CD4+ T cells sorted from blood. Source of these receptors: a man between 18 and 35 years old in good health. The CDR3 runs from the conserved cysteine through the conserved F or W. The D gene is left open where the match is weak. Not every row has a clone size; where given, it reads once, few, many or a size class.

clone size: .; CDR3 length: 17; J gene: TRBJ2-1; D gene: TRBD2; V gene: TRBV28; CDR3 DNA: TGTGCCAGCAGTTTCCCTAGCGGGGGACCCGCCTTCAATGAGCAGTTCTTC; CDR3 protein: CASSFPSGGPAFNEQFF
clone size: .; CDR3 length: 16; J gene: TRBJ2-7; D gene: TRBD2; V gene: TRBV25-1; CDR3 DNA: TGTGCCAGCAAACCTTCGGGCAGCGGGGATTCCTACGAGCAGTACTTC; CDR3 protein: CASKPSGSGDSYEQYF
clone size: .; CDR3 length: 14; J gene: TRBJ2-5; D gene: TRBD1; V gene: TRBV10-2; CDR3 DNA: TGCGCCAGCAGTCGCCCAGGGGGCAGGGAGACCCAGTACTTC; CDR3 protein: CASSRPGGRETQYF
clone size: .; CDR3 length: 14; J gene: TRBJ2-3; D gene: .; V gene: TRBV5-1; CDR3 DNA: TGCGCCAGCAGCGCGGACAGTAGCACAGATACGCAGTATTTT; CDR3 protein: CASSADSSTDTQYF
clone size: .; CDR3 length: 11; J gene: TRBJ2-7; D gene: .; V gene: TRBV30; CDR3 DNA: TGTGCCTGGAGTGTTCAGGGTGTGCAGTACTTC; CDR3 protein: CAWSVQGVQYF
clone size: .; CDR3 length: 12; J gene: TRBJ2-1; D gene: .; V gene: TRBV7-2; CDR3 DNA: TGTGCCAGCAGTTTACCCCCTGGGGAGCAGTTCTTC; CDR3 protein: CASSLPPGEQFF
clone size: .; CDR3 length: 15; J gene: TRBJ1-4; D gene: .; V gene: TRBV4-1; CDR3 DNA: TGCGCCAGCAGCCATAATGAGGGAAGTAATGAAAAACTGTTTTTT; CDR3 protein: CASSHNEGSNEKLFF
clone size: .; CDR3 length: 15; J gene: TRBJ1-4; D gene: .; V gene: TRBV2; CDR3 DNA: TGTGCCAGCAGGGCCGGAAGCATCTTGAATGAAAAACTGTTTTTT; CDR3 protein: CASRAGSILNEKLFF
clone size: .; CDR3 length: 15; J gene: TRBJ2-7; D gene: .; V gene: TRBV7-8; CDR3 DNA: TGTGCCAGCAGCCCCGGACGGGTGATGGGGTACGAGCAGTACTTC; CDR3 protein: CASSPGRVMGYEQYF
clone size: once; CDR3 length: 15; J gene: TRBJ2-5; D gene: .; V gene: TRBV10-3; CDR3 DNA: TGTGCCATCAGCCACCCTGGGTTAGCCGAAGAGACCCAGTACTTC; CDR3 protein: CAISHPGLAEETQYF
clone size: .; CDR3 length: 15; J gene: TRBJ1-5; D gene: .; V gene: TRBV9; CDR3 DNA: TGTGCCAGCAGCGTAACGGGGGATAGCAATCAGCCCCAGCATTTT; CDR3 protein: CASSVTGDSNQPQHF
clone size: .; CDR3 length: 13; J gene: TRBJ1-2; D gene: TRBD1; V gene: TRBV5-6; CDR3 DNA: TGTGCCAGCAGCTTCGACAGGGGCTATGGCTACACCTTC; CDR3 protein: CASSFDRGYGYTF
clone size: .; CDR3 length: 12; J gene: TRBJ1-5; D gene: .; V gene: TRBV5-6; CDR3 DNA: TGTGCCAGCAGCTTGCAGGGTCAGCCCCAGCATTTT; CDR3 protein: CASSLQGQPQHF
clone size: once; CDR3 length: 15; J gene: TRBJ1-1; D gene: .; V gene: TRBV6-1; CDR3 DNA: TGTGCCAGCAGTCTTTGGACAGCAATGAACACTGAAGCTTTCTTT; CDR3 protein: CASSLWTAMNTEAFF
clone size: few; CDR3 length: 14; J gene: TRBJ2-2; D gene: .; V gene: TRBV19; CDR3 DNA: TGTGCCAGTAGTATTATCCTGAACACCGGGGAGCTGTTTTTT; CDR3 protein: CASSIILNTGELFF
clone size: few; CDR3 length: 12; J gene: TRBJ2-4; D gene: .; V gene: TRBV6-5; CDR3 DNA: TGTGCCACCCTGTCCCAGGGAAACATTCAGTACTTC; CDR3 protein: CATLSQGNIQYF
clone size: .; CDR3 length: 16; J gene: TRBJ2-1; D gene: TRBD1; V gene: TRBV7-9; CDR3 DNA: TGTGCCAGCGCTAGACAGGGACCTCGATCCTACAATGAGCAGTTCTTC; CDR3 protein: CASARQGPRSYNEQFF
clone size: .; CDR3 length: 12; J gene: TRBJ2-7; D gene: .; V gene: TRBV27; CDR3 DNA: TGTGCCAGCAGTTCGTCAAGGGTGGAACAGTACTTC; CDR3 protein: CASSSSRVEQYF
clone size: .; CDR3 length: 15; J gene: TRBJ2-1; D gene: TRBD2; V gene: TRBV18; CDR3 DNA: TGTGCCAGCTCACCAAGGCGGGGGGGAAGTAGTGAGCAGTTCTTC; CDR3 protein: CASSPRRGGSSEQFF
clone size: .; CDR3 length: 16; J gene: TRBJ1-6; D gene: TRBD1; V gene: TRBV5-4; CDR3 DNA: TGTGCCAGCAGCTCGCACGTTGGACAGGGGGCTTCACCCCTCCACTTT; CDR3 protein: CASSSHVGQGASPLHF
clone size: .; CDR3 length: 14; J gene: TRBJ2-1; D gene: .; V gene: TRBV5-6; CDR3 DNA: TGTGCCAGCAGCTCGCGAGGGCCGGGGAATGAGCAGTTCTTC; CDR3 protein: CASSSRGPGNEQFF
clone size: .; CDR3 length: 13; J gene: TRBJ2-3; D gene: .; V gene: TRBV29-1; CDR3 DNA: TGCAGCGTTGAGCTTCACGCCCCAGATACGCAGTATTTT; CDR3 protein: CSVELHAPDTQYF
clone size: .; CDR3 length: 14; J gene: TRBJ2-2; D gene: .; V gene: TRBV5-4; CDR3 DNA: TGTGCCAGCAGCTTGGCTGCAGGGGACGGGGAGCTGTTTTTT; CDR3 protein: CASSLAAGDGELFF
clone size: .; CDR3 length: 17; J gene: TRBJ2-2; D gene: .; V gene: TRBV4-3; CDR3 DNA: TGCGCCAGCAGCCAAGCCACGGGCCTAGCCCCCACCGGGGAGCTGTTTTTT; CDR3 protein: CASSQATGLAPTGELFF
clone size: .; CDR3 length: 11; J gene: TRBJ2-3; D gene: .; V gene: TRBV6-5; CDR3 DNA: TGTGCCAGCGGTAGCACAGATACGCAGTATTTT; CDR3 protein: CASGSTDTQYF
clone size: once; CDR3 length: 14; J gene: TRBJ1-1; D gene: .; V gene: TRBV1; CDR3 DNA: TGCACCAGCAGCCACCGGGGGAGGAGCACTGAAGCTTTCTTT; CDR3 protein: CTSSHRGRSTEAFF
clone size: .; CDR3 length: 15; J gene: TRBJ2-7; D gene: .; V gene: TRBV19; CDR3 DNA: TGTGCCAGTAGTATAGACAGGAGGAGCTCCTACGAGCAGTACTTC; CDR3 protein: CASSIDRRSSYEQYF
clone size: .; CDR3 length: 14; J gene: TRBJ1-2; D gene: .; V gene: TRBV7-9; CDR3 DNA: TGTGCCAGCAGCTCCCTGGGACCCATCGACGGCTACACCTTC; CDR3 protein: CASSSLGPIDGYTF
clone size: .; CDR3 length: 14; J gene: TRBJ1-1; D gene: .; V gene: TRBV5-1; CDR3 DNA: TGCGCCAGCTCGGAGAGACAGTCCAACACTGAAGCTTTCTTT; CDR3 protein: CASSERQSNTEAFF
clone size: .; CDR3 length: 11; J gene: TRBJ2-2; D gene: .; V gene: TRBV19; CDR3 DNA: TGTGCCAGTACCAGCTGGGGGGAGCTGTTTTTT; CDR3 protein: CASTSWGELFF
clone size: .; CDR3 length: 13; J gene: TRBJ2-7; D gene: .; V gene: TRBV5-1; CDR3 DNA: TGCGCCAGCATGGGAGAGGGAGCAGTCGAGCAGTACTTC; CDR3 protein: CASMGEGAVEQYF
clone size: once; CDR3 length: 17; J gene: TRBJ1-3; D gene: .; V gene: TRBV7-9; CDR3 DNA: TGTGCCAGCAGCTTTGGGCGGGTTACTCCCTCTGGAAACACCATATATTTT; CDR3 protein: CASSFGRVTPSGNTIYF
clone size: .; CDR3 length: 16; J gene: TRBJ2-5; D gene: .; V gene: TRBV21-1; CDR3 DNA: TGTGCCAGCAGCAACCGAGGACTAGCGGGAGTTAAGACCCAGTACTTC; CDR3 protein: CASSNRGLAGVKTQYF
clone size: .; CDR3 length: 13; J gene: TRBJ2-5; D gene: TRBD2; V gene: TRBV6-1; CDR3 DNA: TGTGCCAGCAGGTCGCGGGGGGGCGAGACCCAGTACTTC; CDR3 protein: CASRSRGGETQYF
clone size: .; CDR3 length: 15; J gene: TRBJ1-2; D gene: .; V gene: TRBV5-5; CDR3 DNA: TGTGCCAGCAGCTTGGGACACCTAGCTAACTATGGCTACACCTTC; CDR3 protein: CASSLGHLANYGYTF
clone size: .; CDR3 length: 17; J gene: TRBJ2-6; D gene: .; V gene: TRBV6-1; CDR3 DNA: TGTGCCAGCAGTGAAGCGCTTCGGGCTGCTGGGGCCAACGTCCTGACTTTC; CDR3 protein: CASSEALRAAGANVLTF
clone size: .; CDR3 length: 15; J gene: TRBJ2-1; D gene: .; V gene: TRBV6-1; CDR3 DNA: TGTGCCAGCAGTGGTACAATTGAAACCCACAATGAGCAGTTCTTC; CDR3 protein: CASSGTIETHNEQFF
clone size: .; CDR3 length: 14; J gene: TRBJ1-3; D gene: .; V gene: TRBV18; CDR3 DNA: TGTGCCAGCTCACCACCGGGGGCTGGAAACACCATATATTTT; CDR3 protein: CASSPPGAGNTIYF
clone size: .; CDR3 length: 15; J gene: TRBJ1-2; D gene: TRBD1; V gene: TRBV5-4; CDR3 DNA: TGTGCCAGCAGCGCCCTCCGGGACAGGGGGAATCGCTACACCTTC; CDR3 protein: CASSALRDRGNRYTF
clone size: .; CDR3 length: 13; J gene: TRBJ2-7; D gene: .; V gene: TRBV18; CDR3 DNA: TGTGCCAGCTCACCACCGATCAGGGAGGAGCAGTACTTC; CDR3 protein: CASSPPIREEQYF
clone size: .; CDR3 length: 14; J gene: TRBJ1-6; D gene: TRBD1; V gene: TRBV2; CDR3 DNA: TGTGCCAGCAGTCTGACAGGGGGCGGGTCACCCCTCCACTTT; CDR3 protein: CASSLTGGGSPLHF
clone size: .; CDR3 length: 15; J gene: TRBJ2-7; D gene: .; V gene: TRBV11-2; CDR3 DNA: TGTGCCAGCAGCAGGGGGACACTCCCAGCTGACGAGCAGTACTTC; CDR3 protein: CASSRGTLPADEQYF
clone size: once; CDR3 length: 14; J gene: TRBJ1-1; D gene: .; V gene: TRBV25-1; CDR3 DNA: TGTGCCAGCAGTGCCCTGGGGCGAGACACTGAAGCTTTCTTT; CDR3 protein: CASSALGRDTEAFF
clone size: .; CDR3 length: 13; J gene: TRBJ1-6; D gene: .; V gene: TRBV2; CDR3 DNA: TGTGCCAGCCTACAGTACTATAATTCACCCCTCCACTTT; CDR3 protein: CASLQYYNSPLHF
clone size: few; CDR3 length: 14; J gene: TRBJ1-5; D gene: .; V gene: TRBV19; CDR3 DNA: TGTGCCAGTATTTACACGAATAGCAATCAGCCCCAGCATTTT; CDR3 protein: CASIYTNSNQPQHF
clone size: .; CDR3 length: 14; J gene: TRBJ1-5; D gene: .; V gene: TRBV30; CDR3 DNA: TGTGCCTGGAGTCGGGACTCGGGCAATCAGCCCCAGCATTTT; CDR3 protein: CAWSRDSGNQPQHF
clone size: .; CDR3 length: 15; J gene: TRBJ2-7; D gene: .; V gene: TRBV2; CDR3 DNA: TGTGCCAGCAGTGGGAGGGGGATAGGCTCCTACGAGCAGTACTTC; CDR3 protein: CASSGRGIGSYEQYF
clone size: .; CDR3 length: 15; J gene: TRBJ2-7; D gene: TRBD2; V gene: TRBV7-8; CDR3 DNA: TGTGCCAGCAGCTTTCTAGCGGGGGGAGGCTACGAGCAGTACTTC; CDR3 protein: CASSFLAGGGYEQYF
clone size: once; CDR3 length: 16; J gene: TRBJ1-1; D gene: .; V gene: TRBV14; CDR3 DNA: TGTGCCAGCAGCCCCTGGGGATTACAGATGAACACTGAAGCTTTCTTT; CDR3 protein: CASSPWGLQMNTEAFF
clone size: .; CDR3 length: 11; J gene: TRBJ2-1; D gene: .; V gene: TRBV29-1; CDR3 DNA: TGCAGCCACCAACCGGCCGATGAGCAGTTCTTC; CDR3 protein: CSHQPADEQFF
clone size: .; CDR3 length: 17; J gene: TRBJ1-5; D gene: .; V gene: TRBV21-1; CDR3 DNA: TGTGCCAGCAGCCTCGCACGACCAGACTTAATTTATCAGCCCCAGCATTTT; CDR3 protein: CASSLARPDLIYQPQHF
clone size: .; CDR3 length: 13; J gene: TRBJ1-1; D gene: .; V gene: TRBV14; CDR3 DNA: TGTGCCAGCAGCCAGACTTGGGACACTGAAGCTTTCTTT; CDR3 protein: CASSQTWDTEAFF
clone size: .; CDR3 length: 13; J gene: TRBJ2-6; D gene: .; V gene: TRBV7-2; CDR3 DNA: TGTGCCAGTTTGATCAATGGGGCCAACGTCCTGACTTTC; CDR3 protein: CASLINGANVLTF